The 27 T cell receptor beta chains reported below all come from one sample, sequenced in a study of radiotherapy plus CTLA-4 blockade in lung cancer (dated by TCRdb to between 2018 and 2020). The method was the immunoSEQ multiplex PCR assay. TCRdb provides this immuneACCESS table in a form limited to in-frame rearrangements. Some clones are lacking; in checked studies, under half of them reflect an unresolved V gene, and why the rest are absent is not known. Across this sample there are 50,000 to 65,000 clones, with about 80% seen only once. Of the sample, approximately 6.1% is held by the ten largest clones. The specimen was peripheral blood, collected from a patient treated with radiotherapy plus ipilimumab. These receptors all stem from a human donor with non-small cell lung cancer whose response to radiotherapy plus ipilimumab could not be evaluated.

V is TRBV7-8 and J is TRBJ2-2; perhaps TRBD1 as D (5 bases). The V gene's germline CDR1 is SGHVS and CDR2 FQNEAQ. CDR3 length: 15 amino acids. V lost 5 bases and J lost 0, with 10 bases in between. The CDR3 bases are TGTGCCAGCAGCCCCAGGACATCGAACACCGGGGAGCTGTTTTTT. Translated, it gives CASSPRTSNTGELFF.

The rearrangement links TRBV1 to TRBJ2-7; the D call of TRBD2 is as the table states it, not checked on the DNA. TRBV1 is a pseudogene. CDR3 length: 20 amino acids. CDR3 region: CTSSQRHVASGGPISYEQYF. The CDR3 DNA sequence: TGCACCAGCAGCCAGAGGCATGTAGCTAGCGGGGGGCCAATCTCCTACGAGCAGTACTTC.

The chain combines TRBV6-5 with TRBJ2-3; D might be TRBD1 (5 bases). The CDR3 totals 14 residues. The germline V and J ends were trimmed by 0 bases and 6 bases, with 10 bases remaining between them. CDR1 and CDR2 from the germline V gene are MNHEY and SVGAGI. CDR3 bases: TGTGCCAGCAGTTACTCTTCAGGGATCGATACGCAGTATTTT. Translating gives CASSYSSGIDTQYF.

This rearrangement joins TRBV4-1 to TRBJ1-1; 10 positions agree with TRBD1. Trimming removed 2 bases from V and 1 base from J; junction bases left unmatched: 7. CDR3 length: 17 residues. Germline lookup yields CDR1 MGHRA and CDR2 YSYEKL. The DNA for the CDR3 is TGCGCCAGCAGCCAATTGGGACAGGGGAGGCAGAACACTGAAGCTTTCTTT. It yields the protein CASSQLGQGRQNTEAFF.

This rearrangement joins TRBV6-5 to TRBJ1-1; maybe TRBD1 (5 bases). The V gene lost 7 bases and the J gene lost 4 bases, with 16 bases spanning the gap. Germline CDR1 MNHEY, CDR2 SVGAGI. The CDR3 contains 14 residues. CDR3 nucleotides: TGTGCCAGCACCGGGAGGGGAGGCGGCACTGAAGCTTTCTTT. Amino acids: CASTGRGGGTEAFF.

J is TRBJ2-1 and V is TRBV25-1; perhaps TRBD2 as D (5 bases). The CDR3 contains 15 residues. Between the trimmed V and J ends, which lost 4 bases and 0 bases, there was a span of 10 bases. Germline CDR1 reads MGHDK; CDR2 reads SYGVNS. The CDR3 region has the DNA TGTGCCAGCAGTGGGGAGACTTACTCCTACAATGAGCAGTTCTTC. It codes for CASSGETYSYNEQFF.

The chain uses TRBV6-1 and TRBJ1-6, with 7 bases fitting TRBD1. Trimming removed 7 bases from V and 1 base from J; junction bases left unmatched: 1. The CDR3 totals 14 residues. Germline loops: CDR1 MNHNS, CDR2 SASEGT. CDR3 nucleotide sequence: TGTGCCAGCATACAGGGGTCCTATAATTCACCCCTCCACTTT. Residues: CASIQGSYNSPLHF.

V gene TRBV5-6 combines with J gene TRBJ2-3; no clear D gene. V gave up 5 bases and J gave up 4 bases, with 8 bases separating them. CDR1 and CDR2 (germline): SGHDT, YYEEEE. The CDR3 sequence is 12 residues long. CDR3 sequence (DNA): TGTGCCAGCAGTAACCAGGCAGATACGCAGTATTTT. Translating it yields CASSNQADTQYF.

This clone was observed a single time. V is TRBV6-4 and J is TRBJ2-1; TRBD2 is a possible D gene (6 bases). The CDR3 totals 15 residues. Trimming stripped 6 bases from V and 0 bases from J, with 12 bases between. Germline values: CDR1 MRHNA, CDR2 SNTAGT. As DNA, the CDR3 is TGTGCCAGCAGCCGGGACTTAAACTCCTACAATGAGCAGTTCTTC. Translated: CASSRDLNSYNEQFF.

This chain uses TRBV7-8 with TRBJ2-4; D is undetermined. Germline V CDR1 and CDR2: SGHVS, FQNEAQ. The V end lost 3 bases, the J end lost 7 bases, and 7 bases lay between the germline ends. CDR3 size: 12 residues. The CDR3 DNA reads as TGTGCCAGCAGCTTGGGCCAGAACATTCAGTACTTC. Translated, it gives CASSLGQNIQYF.

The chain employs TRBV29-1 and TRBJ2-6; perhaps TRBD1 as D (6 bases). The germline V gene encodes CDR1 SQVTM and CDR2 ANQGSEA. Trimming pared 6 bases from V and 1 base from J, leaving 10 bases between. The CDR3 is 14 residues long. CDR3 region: CSVRGQSGANVLTF. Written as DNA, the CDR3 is TGCAGCGTCCGAGGACAGTCTGGGGCCAACGTCCTGACTTTC.

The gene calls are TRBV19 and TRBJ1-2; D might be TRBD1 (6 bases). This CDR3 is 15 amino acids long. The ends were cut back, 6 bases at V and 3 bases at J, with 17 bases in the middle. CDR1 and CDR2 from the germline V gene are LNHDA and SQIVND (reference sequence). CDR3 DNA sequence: TGTGCCAGTAGGGCCCGGGGGGCTGAGGACTATGGCTACACCTTC. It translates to CASRARGAEDYGYTF.

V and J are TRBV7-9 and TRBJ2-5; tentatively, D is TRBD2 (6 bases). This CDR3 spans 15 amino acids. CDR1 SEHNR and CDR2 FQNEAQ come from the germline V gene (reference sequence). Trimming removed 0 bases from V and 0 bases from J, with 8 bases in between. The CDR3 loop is CASSLAGDYQETQYF. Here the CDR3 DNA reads TGTGCCAGCAGCTTAGCGGGGGACTACCAAGAGACCCAGTACTTC.

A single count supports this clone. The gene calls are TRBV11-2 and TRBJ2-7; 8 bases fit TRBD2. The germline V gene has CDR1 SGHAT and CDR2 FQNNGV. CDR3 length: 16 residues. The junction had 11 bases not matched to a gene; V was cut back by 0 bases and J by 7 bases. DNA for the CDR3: TGTGCCAGCAGCTTAGATCGGGGGACTAGTCTCAGGGAGCAGTACTTC. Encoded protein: CASSLDRGTSLREQYF.

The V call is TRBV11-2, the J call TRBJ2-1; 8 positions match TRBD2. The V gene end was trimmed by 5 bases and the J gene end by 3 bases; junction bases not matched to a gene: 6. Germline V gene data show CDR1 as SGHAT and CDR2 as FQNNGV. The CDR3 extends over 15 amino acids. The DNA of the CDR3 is TGTGCCAGCAGCCCCCTGCGGGGGGACTACAATGAGCAGTTCTTC. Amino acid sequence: CASSPLRGDYNEQFF. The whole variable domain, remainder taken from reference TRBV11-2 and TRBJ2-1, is EAGVAQSPRYKIIEKRQSVAFWCNPISGHATLYWYQQILGQGPKLLIQFQNNGVVDDSQLPKDRFSAERLKGVDSTLKIQPAKLEDSAVYLCASSPLRGDYNEQFFGPGTRLTVL.

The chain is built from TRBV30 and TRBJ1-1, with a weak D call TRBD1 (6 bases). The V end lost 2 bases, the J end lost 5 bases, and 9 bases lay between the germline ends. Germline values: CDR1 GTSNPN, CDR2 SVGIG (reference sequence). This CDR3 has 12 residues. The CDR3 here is CAWSHRVTEAFF. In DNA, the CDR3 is TGTGCCTGGAGTCACAGGGTAACTGAAGCTTTCTTT.

The CDR3 DNA follows: TGTGCCAGCAGTTCGGACAGGGTGAACACTGAAGCTTTCTTT. Protein product: CASSSDRVNTEAFF. The V call is TRBV11-2, the J call TRBJ1-1, with TRBD1 identical over 8 bases. Germline-derived CDR1 and CDR2 are SGHAT and FQNNGV. J was trimmed by 0 bases and V by 6 bases; bases with no gene match: 3. This CDR3 has 14 residues.

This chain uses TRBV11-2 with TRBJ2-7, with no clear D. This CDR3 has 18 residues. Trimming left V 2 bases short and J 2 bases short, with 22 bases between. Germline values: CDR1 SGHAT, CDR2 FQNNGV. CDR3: CASSLRRGGTSSPYEQYF. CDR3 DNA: TGTGCCAGCAGCTTAAGGCGAGGCGGCACATCCAGTCCCTACGAGCAGTACTTC.

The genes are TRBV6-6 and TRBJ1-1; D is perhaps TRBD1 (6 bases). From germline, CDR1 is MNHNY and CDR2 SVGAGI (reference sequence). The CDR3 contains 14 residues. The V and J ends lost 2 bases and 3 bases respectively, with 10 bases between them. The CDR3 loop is CASSYQGLDTEAFF. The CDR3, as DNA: TGTGCCAGCAGTTACCAGGGGCTTGACACTGAAGCTTTCTTT.

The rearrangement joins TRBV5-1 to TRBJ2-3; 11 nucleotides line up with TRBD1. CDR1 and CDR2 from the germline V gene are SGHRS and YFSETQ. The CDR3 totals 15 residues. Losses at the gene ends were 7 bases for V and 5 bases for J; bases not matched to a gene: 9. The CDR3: CASLPGQGVGDTQYF. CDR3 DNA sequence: TGCGCCAGCCTACCGGGACAGGGGGTTGGAGATACGCAGTATTTT.

The CDR3 sequence: CASSLGTGGRETQYF. The CDR3 region has the DNA TGTGCCAGCAGCTTAGGGACAGGGGGCAGAGAGACCCAGTACTTC. V usage is TRBV7-9 and J usage is TRBJ2-5; 11 bases are a match to TRBD1. The CDR3 contains 15 residues. V shed 1 base, J shed 4 bases, and the junction held 2 bases outside the gene matches. Germline-derived CDR1 and CDR2 are SEHNR and FQNEAQ (reference sequence).

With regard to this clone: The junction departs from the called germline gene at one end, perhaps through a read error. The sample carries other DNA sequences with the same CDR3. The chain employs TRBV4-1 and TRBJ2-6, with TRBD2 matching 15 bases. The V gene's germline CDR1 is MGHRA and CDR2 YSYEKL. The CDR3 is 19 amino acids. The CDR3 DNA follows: TGCGCCAGCAGCCTTGGACTAGCGGGAGGGTTCTCTGGGGCCAACGTCCTGACCTTC. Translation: CASSLGLAGGFSGANVLTF.

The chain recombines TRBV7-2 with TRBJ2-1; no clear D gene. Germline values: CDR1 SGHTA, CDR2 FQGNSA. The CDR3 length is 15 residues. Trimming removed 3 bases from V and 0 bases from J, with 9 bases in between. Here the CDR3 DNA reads TGTGCCAGCAGCTTTTCATCGAGCTCCTACAATGAGCAGTTCTTC. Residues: CASSFSSSSYNEQFF.

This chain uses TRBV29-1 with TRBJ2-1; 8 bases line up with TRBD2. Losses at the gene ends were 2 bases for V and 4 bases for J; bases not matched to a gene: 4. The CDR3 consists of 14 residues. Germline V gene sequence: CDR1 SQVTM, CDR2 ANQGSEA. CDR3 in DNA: TGCAGCGTTGAATACGGGAGGGCGTACAATGAGCAGTTCTTC. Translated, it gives CSVEYGRAYNEQFF.

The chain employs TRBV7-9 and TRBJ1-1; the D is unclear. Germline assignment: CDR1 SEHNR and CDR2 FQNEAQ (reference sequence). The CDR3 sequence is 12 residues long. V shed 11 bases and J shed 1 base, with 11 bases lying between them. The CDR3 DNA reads TGTGCCGCAGGCGACCAGAACACTGAAGCTTTCTTT. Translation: CAAGDQNTEAFF. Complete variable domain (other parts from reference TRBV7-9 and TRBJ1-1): DTGVSQNPRHKITKRGQNVTFRCDPISEHNRLYWYRQTLGQGPEFLTYFQNEAQLEKSRLLSDRFSAERPKGSFSTLEIQRTEQGDSAMYLCAAGDQNTEAFFGQGTRLTVV.

The CDR3 nucleotides are TGTGCCAGCAGGGTACAGGGGGGAGGTGAAAAACTGTTTTTT. This gives the protein CASRVQGGGEKLFF. The chain has TRBV2 and TRBJ1-4; TRBD1 matches 8 bases. V was pared by 6 bases and J by 7 bases, with 7 bases of the junction left unmatched. Germline V gene sequence: CDR1 SNHLY, CDR2 FYNNEI. The CDR3 consists of 14 residues.

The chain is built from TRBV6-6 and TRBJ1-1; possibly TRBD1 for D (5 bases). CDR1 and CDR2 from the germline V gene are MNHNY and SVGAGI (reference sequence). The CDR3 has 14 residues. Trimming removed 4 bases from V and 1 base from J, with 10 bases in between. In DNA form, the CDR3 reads TGTGCCAGCAGTTTCCAGGGAGGGAACACTGAAGCTTTCTTT. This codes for CASSFQGGNTEAFF.